This T cell receptor beta chain was captured in a study of blood T cell repertoires in COVID-19. Looking at the study overall: The cDNA or gDNA used as material had been derived from T cells, B-cell-depleted T cells, or PBMCs.

The CDR3 sequence is 14 residues long. J gave up 8 bases and V 5 bases, and 4 bases lay outside the gene matches. Germline-derived CDR1 and CDR2 are MNHEY and SMNVEV (reference sequence). Measured with immunoSEQ multiplex PCR; TCRdb has only the in-frame clones, and not every one. The table shows roughly 200,000 clones, with approximately 86% occurring only once. Participants came from about 24 US areas, aged about 18 to 90 years. Within 2 weeks before study entry, exposed participants met a COVID-19 case. The sequence came from a young woman who had been exposed to COVID-19. The source material was PBMCs or T cells enriched from blood (not recorded which). This sequence joins TRBV27 and TRBJ1-6; 9 bases map to TRBD1. The CDR3, as DNA: TGTGCCAGCAGTCCACAGGGGGCGGATTCACCCCTCCACTTT. Amino acids: CASSPQGADSPLHF.